The T cell receptor beta chain under discussion was sequenced for a study of cytomegalovirus exposure and HLA in healthy donors. Study outcomes and limitations: Most TCRs appeared rarely, but some public TCRs recurred in many donors.

After removal of 4 bases from V and 7 bases from J, the junction contained 7 bases not matched to a gene. Germline loops: CDR1 SGHTA, CDR2 FQGTGA. This CDR3 has 15 amino acids. The PCR employed 60 Vbeta primers together with 13 Jbeta primers. As handled by the study authors: Per a later analysis, the number of unique TCR beta chains was about 80 million, of which about 11 million were shared. Libraries were prepared by immunoSEQ multiplex PCR; TCRdb keeps only in-frame clonotypes and omits some of them. The DNA gave D and trimming, while V, J and clone size come from that table. The sample holds more than 60,000 clones, about 80% seen once. Points on this clone: What it recognizes is unknown.

The sequenced sample consisted of PBMCs. This sequence was found in a woman aged 30 to 39 in good health and CMV-seronegative. This chain connects TRBV7-3 to TRBJ1-5; 10 bases are shared with TRBD1. CDR3 in amino acids: CASSSDRGRGQPQHF. CDR3 in DNA: TGTGCCAGCAGCTCTGACAGGGGGCGCGGACAGCCCCAGCATTTT.